There are a few counts of the clone carrying this T cell receptor beta chain. This sample was taken from a study of blood T cell repertoires in COVID-19. Per germline, CDR1 MNHEY and CDR2 SMNVEV (reference sequence). The CDR3 has 13 amino acids. Between the trimmed V and J ends, which lost 0 bases and 8 bases, there was a span of 7 bases. TCRdb keeps only in-frame clones here, not all; method: immunoSEQ multiplex PCR. Of a few hundred thousand clones in the sample, less than 90% were seen once. Participants spanned ages 18 to 89 years and resided in roughly 22 US areas. Participant-reported clinical history was the basis for cohort assignment. Up to 2 weeks before entering the study, exposed participants had met a COVID-19 case.

This TCR derives from a young woman who had been exposed to COVID-19. The sample taken for sequencing was PBMCs or T cells enriched from blood (not recorded which). This chain links TRBV27 with TRBJ2-2; no reliable D call. The CDR3 is CASSLSWRGELFF. The CDR3 DNA follows: TGTGCCAGCAGTTTATCGTGGCGGGGGGAGCTGTTTTTT.